This TCR beta chain was retrieved from a study of T cell repertoires in cytomegalovirus infection. Overall study: HLA-C-restricted CMV epitopes, recently identified, and well-studied HLA-B-restricted ones were used by the study.

The sample holds a few counts of this clonotype. Its antigen is unknown. Germline assignment: CDR1 MNHEY and CDR2 SVGAGI. With 0 bases removed from V and 5 bases from J, the gap between germline ends came to 8 bases. CDR3 size: 13 residues. General observations from the study: CMV-specific TCR beta clonotypes restricted by HLA-C were the ones dominating the ex vivo response.

TCRdb re-called the reads with MiXCR, one entry per CDR3 protein. This table holds approximately 770,000 distinct CDR3 sequences, almost 30% found once. The chain couples TRBV6-5 to TRBJ2-7; D unclear. The input for sequencing was cultured CD8+ T cells from PBMCs, taken from culture after CMV antigen stimulation. The receptor was derived from a human donor in good health (CMV status not recorded). Some clones in this sample may be carry-over from other donors' samples. In DNA form, the CDR3 reads TGTGCCAGCAGTTACTCGGACGTAAACGAGCAGTACTTC. Translation gives CASSYSDVNEQYF.